Listed below are T cell receptor beta chains from one sample, sequenced in a study of blood T cell repertoires in COVID-19. Using immunoSEQ multiplex PCR, the repertoire was profiled, and TCRdb retains in-frame clones only, with some absent. Here the sample spans 250,000 or so clones, about nine tenths being singletons. The specimen was peripheral blood. The receptor source for this set is a woman aged 40 to 55 who had recovered from COVID-19. Each CDR3 is given without its conserved first and last residue.

v_gene	j_gene	CDR3aa
TRBV6-6	TRBJ1-1	ASSLQSGQGRWNTEAF
TRBV4-3	TRBJ2-7	ASSQVGGASAGPQQY
TRBV6-5	TRBJ1-2	ASSSWTGGIGGYT
TRBV11-3	TRBJ1-6	ASSFSPGSPLH
TRBV19	TRBJ1-1	ASRTGWGAEAF
TRBV2	TRBJ1-6	ASSGGQGYNSPLH
TRBV7-6	TRBJ2-7	ASSLLGGTAYEQY
TRBV7-3	TRBJ2-3	ASSHIQGSPDTQY
TRBV6-2/TRBV6-3	TRBJ2-4	ASSYFVNIQY
TRBV5-1	TRBJ2-5	ASSLVGSGGDETQY
TRBV9	TRBJ2-3	ASSVAGLAADTQY
TRBV11-3	TRBJ2-4	ASSLGSKNIQY
TRBV20-1	TRBJ1-5	SASTPRGVRNQPQH
TRBV29-1	TRBJ2-3	SVENDRLTDTQY
TRBV5-1	TRBJ1-1	ASSLVDSEAF
TRBV19	TRBJ1-5	ASSIDQGDNQPQH
TRBV3-1/TRBV3-2	TRBJ2-3	ASSPPGISDTQY
TRBV7-2	TRBJ1-5	ASSTYDSPNQPQH
TRBV9	TRBJ2-3	ASSVVDFTDTQY
TRBV29-1	TRBJ1-1	SVAFQGGEAF
TRBV3-1/TRBV3-2	TRBJ2-4	ASSHRGKNIQY
TRBV5-1	TRBJ2-1	ASMRTGANNEQF
TRBV29-1	TRBJ2-5	SAKKDTLGETQY